This T cell receptor (beta chain) was captured by sequencing in a study of blood T cell repertoires in COVID-19. Across the whole study: PBMCs, B-cell-depleted T cells, or T cells were the source of the cDNA or gDNA that made up the material.

Only one count was recorded for this clone. Original analysis: Scientists estimated how many nucleated cells there were by amplifying reference gene primers. Sequencing used immunoSEQ multiplex PCR; TCRdb keeps in-frame clones, though not all of them. The V and J calls and clone size are taken from that table; D and trimming were inferred from the DNA. The table records 200,000 to 300,000 clones, 88% of them present only once. Sequenced input: peripheral blood. The receptor comes from a woman aged 40 to 50 who had recovered from COVID-19.

The CDR3 region has the DNA TGTGCCAGCAGCAAAGGGTGCTGGGGGCCCCCCCCACCCGACGAGCAGTACGTC. Protein sequence: CASSKGCWGPPPPDEQYV. The V gene is TRBV21-1, the J gene TRBJ2-7; TRBD1 was called by the table and not checked on the DNA. TRBV21-1 is tagged as a pseudogene. The CDR3 extends over 18 amino acids.